The sequence of this T cell receptor beta chain was determined in a study of shared clonotypes between healthy human individuals. Study outcomes and limitations: Clonotype sharing levels among donors were expected to vary with sequencing depth. Relative to clonotypes present in all four donors, those not shared had lower generation probabilities.

Method: immunoSEQ multiplex PCR; TCRdb's copy keeps in-frame clones and lacks some. The sample shows about a million clones, approximately 68% of them seen only once. The CDR3 consists of 13 residues. Trimming cost V 4 bases and J 6 bases; bases outside gene matches: 4. Germline values: CDR1 SGHTA, CDR2 FQGNSA. Investigators divided CD4+ cells into CD45RA+ naive and CD45RA-negative memory subsets. Points on this clone: The antigen is undetermined.

This sequence joins TRBV7-2 and TRBJ1-1, with TRBD1 matching over 8 bases. The sequencing sample was made of memory CD4+ T cells sorted from blood. As to subset: CD45RA-negative fraction. The receptor was isolated from a man younger than 35 in good health. The CDR3, as DNA: TGTGCCAGCAGCTCACGGACAGGGCCTGAAGCTTTCTTT. Amino acid sequence: CASSSRTGPEAFF.